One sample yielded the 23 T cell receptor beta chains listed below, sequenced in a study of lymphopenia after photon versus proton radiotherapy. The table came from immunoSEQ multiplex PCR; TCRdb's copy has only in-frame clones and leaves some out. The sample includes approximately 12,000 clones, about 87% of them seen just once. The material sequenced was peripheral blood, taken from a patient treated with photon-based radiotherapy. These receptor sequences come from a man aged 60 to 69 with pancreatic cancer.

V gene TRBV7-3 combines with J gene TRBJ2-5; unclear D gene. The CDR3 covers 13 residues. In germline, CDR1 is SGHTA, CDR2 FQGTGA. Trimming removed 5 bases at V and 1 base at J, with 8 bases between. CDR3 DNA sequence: TGTGCCAGCAGCCCCCAGGCCCAAGAGACCCAGTACTTC. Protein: CASSPQAQETQYF.

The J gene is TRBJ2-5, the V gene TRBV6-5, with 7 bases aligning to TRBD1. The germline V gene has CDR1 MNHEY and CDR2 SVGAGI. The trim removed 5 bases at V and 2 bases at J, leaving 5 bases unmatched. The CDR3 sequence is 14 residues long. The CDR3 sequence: CASSRVGQQETQYF. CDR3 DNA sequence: TGTGCCAGCAGTCGGGTGGGACAGCAAGAGACCCAGTACTTC.

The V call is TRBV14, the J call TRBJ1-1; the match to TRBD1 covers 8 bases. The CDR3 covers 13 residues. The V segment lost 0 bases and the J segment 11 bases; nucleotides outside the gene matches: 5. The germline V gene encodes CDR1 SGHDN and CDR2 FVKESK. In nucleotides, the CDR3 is TGTGCCAGCAGCCAAGATTGGACAGGGACGGCTTTCTTT. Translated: CASSQDWTGTAFF. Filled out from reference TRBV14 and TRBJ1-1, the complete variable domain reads EAGVTQFPSHSVIEKGQTVTLRCDPISGHDNLYWYRRVMGKEIKFLLHFVKESKQDESGMPNNRFLAERTGGTYSTLKVQPAELEDSGVYFCASSQDWTGTAFFGQGTRLTVV.

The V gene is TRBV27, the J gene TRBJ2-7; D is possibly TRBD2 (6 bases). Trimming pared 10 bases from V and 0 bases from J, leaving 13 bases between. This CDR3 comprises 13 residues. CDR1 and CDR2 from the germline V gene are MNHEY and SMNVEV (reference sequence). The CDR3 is CATSPGVSYEQYF. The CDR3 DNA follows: TGTGCCACTTCACCGGGAGTCTCCTACGAGCAGTACTTC.

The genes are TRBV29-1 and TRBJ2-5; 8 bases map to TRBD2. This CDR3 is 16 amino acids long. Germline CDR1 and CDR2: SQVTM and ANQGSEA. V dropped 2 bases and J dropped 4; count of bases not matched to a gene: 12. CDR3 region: CSVEIGRGGVSETQYF. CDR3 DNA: TGCAGCGTTGAAATCGGGAGGGGCGGGGTATCAGAGACCCAGTACTTC.

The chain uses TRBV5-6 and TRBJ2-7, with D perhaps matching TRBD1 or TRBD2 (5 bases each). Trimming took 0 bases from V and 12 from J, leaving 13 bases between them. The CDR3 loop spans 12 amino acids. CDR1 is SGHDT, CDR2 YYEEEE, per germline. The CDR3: CASSLGQKLGYF. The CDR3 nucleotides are TGTGCCAGCAGCTTGGGACAGAAACTAGGGTACTTC.

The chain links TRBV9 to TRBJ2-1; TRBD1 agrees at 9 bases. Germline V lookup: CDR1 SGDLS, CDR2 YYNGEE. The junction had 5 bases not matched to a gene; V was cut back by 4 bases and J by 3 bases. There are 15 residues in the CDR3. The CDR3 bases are TGTGCCAGCAGCAACAGGGGGCTAGACTACAATGAGCAGTTCTTC. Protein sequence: CASSNRGLDYNEQFF.

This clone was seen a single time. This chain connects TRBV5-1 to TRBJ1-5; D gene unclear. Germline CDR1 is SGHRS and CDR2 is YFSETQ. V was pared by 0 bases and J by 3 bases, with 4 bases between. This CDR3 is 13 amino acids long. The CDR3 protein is CASSLDPNQPQHF. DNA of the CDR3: TGCGCCAGCAGCTTGGACCCCAATCAGCCCCAGCATTTT.

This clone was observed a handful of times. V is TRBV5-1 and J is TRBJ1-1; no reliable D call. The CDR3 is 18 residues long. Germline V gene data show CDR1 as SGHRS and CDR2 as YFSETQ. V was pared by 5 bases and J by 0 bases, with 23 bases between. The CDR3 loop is CASRIRWTGVLLNTEAFF. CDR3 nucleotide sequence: TGCGCCAGCAGAATACGATGGACCGGAGTTCTTTTGAACACTGAAGCTTTCTTT.

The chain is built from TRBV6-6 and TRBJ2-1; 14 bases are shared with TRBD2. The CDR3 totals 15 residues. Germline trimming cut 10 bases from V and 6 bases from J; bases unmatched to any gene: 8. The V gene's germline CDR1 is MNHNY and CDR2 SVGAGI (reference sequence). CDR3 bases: TGTGCCACCCGACTAGCGGGGGGGCGGCTCAATGAGCAGTTCTTC. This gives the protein CATRLAGGRLNEQFF.

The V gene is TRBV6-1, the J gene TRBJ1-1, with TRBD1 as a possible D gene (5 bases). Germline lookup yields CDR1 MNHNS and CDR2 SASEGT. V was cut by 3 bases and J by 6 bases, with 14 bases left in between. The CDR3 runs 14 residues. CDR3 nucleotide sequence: TGTGCCAGCAGTGATAGGGGTACTGGGGCTGAAGCTTTCTTT. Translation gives CASSDRGTGAEAFF.

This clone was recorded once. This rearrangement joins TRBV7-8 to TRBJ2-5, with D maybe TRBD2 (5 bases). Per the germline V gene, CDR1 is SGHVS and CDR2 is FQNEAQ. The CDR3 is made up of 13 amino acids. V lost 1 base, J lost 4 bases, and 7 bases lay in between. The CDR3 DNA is TGTGCCAGCAGCTTAGTTCGGGGAGAGACCCAGTACTTC. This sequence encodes CASSLVRGETQYF.

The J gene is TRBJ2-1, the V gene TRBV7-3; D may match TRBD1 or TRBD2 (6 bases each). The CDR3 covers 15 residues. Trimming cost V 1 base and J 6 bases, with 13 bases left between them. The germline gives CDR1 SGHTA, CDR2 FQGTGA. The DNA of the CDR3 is TGTGCCAGCAGCTTAATCGGGGGCGACCGCAATGAGCAGTTCTTC. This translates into CASSLIGGDRNEQFF.

CDR3 nucleotides: TGCGCCAGCAGTGTTCTTCGATCCAAGTACGAGCAGTACTTC. It translates to CASSVLRSKYEQYF. V gene TRBV10-1 combines with J gene TRBJ2-7; D is ambiguous. Germline lookup yields CDR1 WNHNN and CDR2 SYGVQD (reference sequence). The length of the CDR3 is 14 residues. The V end was cut by 4 bases, the J end by 4 bases, with 14 bases between.

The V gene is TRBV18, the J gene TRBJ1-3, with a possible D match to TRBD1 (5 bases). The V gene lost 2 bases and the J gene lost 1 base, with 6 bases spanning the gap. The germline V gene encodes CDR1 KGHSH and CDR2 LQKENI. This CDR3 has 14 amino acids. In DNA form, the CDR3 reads TGTGCCAGCTCACCAGGGGGTTCTGGAAACACCATATATTTT. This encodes CASSPGGSGNTIYF. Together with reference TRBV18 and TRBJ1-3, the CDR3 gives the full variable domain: NAGVMQNPRHLVRRRGQEARLRCSPMKGHSHVYWYRQLPEEGLKFMVYLQKENIIDESGMPKERFSAEFPKEGPSILRIQQVVRGDSAAYFCASSPGGSGNTIYFGEGSWLTVV.

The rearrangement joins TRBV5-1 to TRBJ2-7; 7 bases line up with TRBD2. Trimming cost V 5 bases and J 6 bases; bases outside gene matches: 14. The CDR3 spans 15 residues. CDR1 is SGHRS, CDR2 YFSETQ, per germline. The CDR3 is CASSSQEAGVGEQYF. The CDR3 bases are TGCGCCAGCAGTTCGCAAGAGGCGGGGGTTGGCGAGCAGTACTTC.

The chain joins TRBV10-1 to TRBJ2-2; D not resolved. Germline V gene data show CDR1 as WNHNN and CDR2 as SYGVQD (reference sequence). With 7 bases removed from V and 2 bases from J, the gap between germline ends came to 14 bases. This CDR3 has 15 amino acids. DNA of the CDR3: TGCGCCAGCAAAAAAAGCCAGTCTAACACCGGGGAGCTGTTTTTT. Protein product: CASKKSQSNTGELFF.

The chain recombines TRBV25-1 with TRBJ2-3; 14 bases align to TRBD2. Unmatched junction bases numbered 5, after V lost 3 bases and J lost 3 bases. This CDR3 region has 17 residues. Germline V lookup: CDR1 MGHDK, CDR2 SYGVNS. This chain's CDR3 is CASSDSTSGGETDTQYF. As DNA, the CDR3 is TGTGCCAGCAGTGATTCGACTAGCGGGGGGGAAACAGATACGCAGTATTTT.

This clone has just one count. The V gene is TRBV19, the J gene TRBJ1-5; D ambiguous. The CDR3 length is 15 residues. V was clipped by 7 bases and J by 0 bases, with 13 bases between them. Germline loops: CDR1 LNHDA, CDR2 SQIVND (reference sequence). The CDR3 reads CASNLVGNSNQPQHF. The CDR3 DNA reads TGTGCCAGTAATTTAGTTGGTAATAGCAATCAGCCCCAGCATTTT. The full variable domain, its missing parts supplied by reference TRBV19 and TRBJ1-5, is DGGITQSPKYLFRKEGQNVTLSCEQNLNHDAMYWYRQDPGQGLRLIYYSQIVNDFQKGDIAEGYSVSREKKESFPLTVTSAQKNPTAFYLCASNLVGNSNQPQHFGDGTRLSIL.

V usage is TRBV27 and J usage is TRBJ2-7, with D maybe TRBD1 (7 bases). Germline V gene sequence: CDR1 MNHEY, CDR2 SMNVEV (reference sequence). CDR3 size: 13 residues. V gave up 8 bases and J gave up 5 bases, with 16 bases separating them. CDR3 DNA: TGTGCCAGCTCCCCAGGGGGGCACCACGAGCAGTACTTC. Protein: CASSPGGHHEQYF.

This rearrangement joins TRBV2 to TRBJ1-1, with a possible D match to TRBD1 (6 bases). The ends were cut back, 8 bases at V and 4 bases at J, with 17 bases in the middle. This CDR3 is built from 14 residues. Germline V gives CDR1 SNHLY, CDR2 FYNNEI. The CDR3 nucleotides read TGTGCCAGCGGAGGGGGGTTGGGGATCACTGAAGCTTTCTTT. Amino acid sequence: CASGGGLGITEAFF.

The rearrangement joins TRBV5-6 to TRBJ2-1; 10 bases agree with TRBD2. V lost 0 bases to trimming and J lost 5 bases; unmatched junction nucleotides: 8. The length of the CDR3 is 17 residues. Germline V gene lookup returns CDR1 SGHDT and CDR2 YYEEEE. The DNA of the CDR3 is TGTGCCAGCAGCTTGGATGTGAAGCGGGGGGGCAACAATGAGCAGTTCTTC. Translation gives CASSLDVKRGGNNEQFF.

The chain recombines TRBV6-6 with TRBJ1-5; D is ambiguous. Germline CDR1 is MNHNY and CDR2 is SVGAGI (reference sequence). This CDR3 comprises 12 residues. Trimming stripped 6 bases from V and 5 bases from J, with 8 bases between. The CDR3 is CASSIDYQPQHF. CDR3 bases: TGTGCCAGCAGCATAGATTATCAGCCCCAGCATTTT.